One and the same sample provided the 14 T cell receptor beta chains below, sequenced in a study of T cell changes during pregnancy in multiple sclerosis. Profiled with immunoSEQ multiplex PCR; TCRdb holds only in-frame clones, not every one. Of about 130,000 clones in the sample, about 96% were seen once. This specimen was peripheral blood, taken after pregnancy. These TCRs come from a female donor with multiple sclerosis, enrolled in a pregnancy study.

As concerns this clone: One end of the junction varies from germline; a read error may be responsible. The chain combines TRBV7-7 with TRBJ2-7, with D possibly matching TRBD2 (7 bases). From germline, CDR1 is SSHAT and CDR2 FNYEAQ (reference sequence). The CDR3 is 14 amino acids. For the CDR3, the DNA is TGTGCTAGCAGCTTAGGGGGGGGGTCCTACGAGCAGTACTTC. Protein sequence: CASSLGGGSYEQYF.

This clone appeared a single time. The chain couples TRBV6-5 to TRBJ1-1; 7 nucleotides align to TRBD1. CDR1 and CDR2 from the germline V gene are MNHEY and SVGAGI. The junction had 4 bases not matched to a gene; V was cut back by 6 bases and J by 3 bases. The CDR3 has 13 amino acids. The CDR3, as DNA: TGTGCCAGCAGAGCCGACAGGGACACTGAAGCTTTCTTT. Its protein product is CASRADRDTEAFF.

The V and J genes are TRBV20-1 and TRBJ2-7, with D tentatively TRBD1 (5 bases). Germline V gives CDR1 DFQATT, CDR2 SNEGSKA (reference sequence). Trimming cost V 2 bases and J 9 bases, with 8 bases left between them. CDR3 length: 10 residues. The CDR3 loop reads CSARIQGQYF. The CDR3 region has the DNA TGCAGTGCTAGAATCCAGGGGCAGTACTTC.

The V gene is TRBV10-2, the J gene TRBJ2-1; 11 bases are shared with TRBD2. This CDR3 spans 16 amino acids. Germline assignment: CDR1 WSHSY and CDR2 SAAADI. V shed 7 bases and J 0 bases; nucleotides not matched to a gene: 5. DNA for the CDR3: TGCGCCAGCATTGGACTAGCGGGCGGCTCCTACAATGAGCAGTTCTTC. This codes for CASIGLAGGSYNEQFF.

V and J are TRBV27 and TRBJ2-3, with D possibly TRBD1 on 6 matching bases. The CDR3 is 14 residues long. Trimming took off 2 bases at V and 8 bases at J, with 14 bases between the two ends. Germline CDR1 is MNHEY and CDR2 is SMNVEV (reference sequence). The CDR3 DNA sequence: TGTGCCAGCAGTTTAGCCAGGTCCAGGGGTACGCAGTATTTT. The encoded protein is CASSLARSRGTQYF.

This chain links TRBV5-4 with TRBJ2-2, with 10 bases matching TRBD2. The CDR3 totals 16 residues. V trimming: 4 bases; J trimming: 6 bases; junction bases outside the gene matches: 9. Per the germline V gene, CDR1 is SGHNT and CDR2 is YYREEE (reference sequence). This CDR3 is CASSPTAGGLSGELFF. The CDR3 DNA reads as TGTGCCAGCAGCCCCACAGCGGGAGGGCTCTCCGGGGAGCTGTTTTTT.

This chain uses TRBV19 with TRBJ1-5; D is uncertain. This CDR3 is built from 14 residues. V dropped 4 bases and J dropped 1 base, with 8 bases sitting between them. CDR1 is LNHDA, CDR2 SQIVND, per germline (reference sequence). In DNA form, the CDR3 reads TGTGCCAGTAGTACCCTAGACAGCAATCAGCCCCAGCATTTT. Encoded protein: CASSTLDSNQPQHF. Based on the CDR3 plus reference TRBV19 and TRBJ1-5, the full variable domain is DGGITQSPKYLFRKEGQNVTLSCEQNLNHDAMYWYRQDPGQGLRLIYYSQIVNDFQKGDIAEGYSVSREKKESFPLTVTSAQKNPTAFYLCASSTLDSNQPQHFGDGTRLSIL.

The chain has TRBV2 and TRBJ2-7; 8 nucleotides match TRBD2. The CDR3 totals 15 residues. CDR1 is SNHLY and CDR2 is FYNNEI in the germline V gene. V gave up 3 bases and J gave up 2 bases; unmatched junction bases: 6. In DNA, the CDR3 is TGTGCCAGCAGTGATTCTAGCGGGCCTACCTACGAGCAGTACTTC. Encoded protein: CASSDSSGPTYEQYF.

The V and J genes are TRBV6-5 and TRBJ2-2; D not certain. Germline loops: CDR1 MNHEY, CDR2 SVGAGI. CDR3 length: 13 amino acids. Trimming took off 9 bases at V and 1 base at J, with 9 bases between the two ends. The CDR3 coding sequence is TGTGCCAGTGAGGAAGAGAACACCGGGGAGCTGTTTTTT. Its translation is CASEEENTGELFF.

This rearrangement joins TRBV28 to TRBJ1-3, with D maybe TRBD1 (6 bases). The CDR3 covers 14 residues. Trimming pared 4 bases from V and 4 bases from J, leaving 11 bases between. The germline V gene encodes CDR1 MDHEN and CDR2 SYDVKM. This chain's CDR3 is CASSSGGLGNTIYF. Here the CDR3 DNA reads TGTGCCAGCAGTTCGGGGGGGCTCGGAAACACCATATATTTT.

This clone has just one count. This chain joins TRBV6-1 and TRBJ2-2; a weak D match, TRBD2 (5 bases). V lost 9 bases, J lost 5 bases, and 10 bases lay in between. This CDR3 spans 12 amino acids. The germline gives CDR1 MNHNS, CDR2 SASEGT. The CDR3 loop is CASLRDTGELFF. DNA of the CDR3: TGTGCCAGTTTGAGGGATACCGGGGAGCTGTTTTTT.

This chain links TRBV27 with TRBJ2-6; TRBD2 matches 10 bases. Trimming removed 5 bases from V and 0 bases from J; junction bases left unmatched: 7. Germline V CDR1 and CDR2: MNHEY, SMNVEV (reference sequence). CDR3 length: 18 amino acids. Here the CDR3 reads CASSEGLARSSGANVLTF. The DNA of the CDR3 is TGTGCCAGCAGTGAGGGACTAGCGAGGTCCTCTGGGGCCAACGTCCTGACTTTC.

The J gene is TRBJ2-7, the V gene TRBV30; perhaps TRBD2 as D (6 bases). The germline CDR1 and CDR2 sequences are GTSNPN and SVGIG (reference sequence). This CDR3 is 14 amino acids long. Trimming shortened V by 2 bases and J by 1 base, and 12 bases separated the two germline ends. In DNA form, the CDR3 reads TGTGCCTGGAGTCCGGGGGTGTTTTCCTACGAGCAGTACTTC. It yields the protein CAWSPGVFSYEQYF.

The chain carries TRBV7-9 and TRBJ2-2, with 8 positions matching TRBD1. V was pared by 4 bases and J by 0 bases, with 1 base of the junction left unmatched. Germline V gene data show CDR1 as SEHNR and CDR2 as FQNEAQ (reference sequence). The CDR3 spans 15 residues. In nucleotides, the CDR3 is TGTGCCAGCAGCTCGGACAGGGCGAACACCGGGGAGCTGTTTTTT. It translates to CASSSDRANTGELFF. Based on the CDR3 plus reference TRBV7-9 and TRBJ2-2, the full variable domain is DTGVSQNPRHKITKRGQNVTFRCDPISEHNRLYWYRQTLGQGPEFLTYFQNEAQLEKSRLLSDRFSAERPKGSFSTLEIQRTEQGDSAMYLCASSSDRANTGELFFGEGSRLTVL.